These 18 T cell receptor beta chains were all obtained from the same sample, sequenced in a study of T-cell memory formation after mild COVID-19. One entry per CDR3 protein, called by TCRdb with MiXCR from the 5' RACE reads. The table shows tens of thousands of distinct CDR3 sequences, with about 15% occurring only once. The specimen sequenced was PBMCs or a T cell subset sorted from them (not recorded which). All receptors come from a man in his late teens or twenties who had mild COVID-19 (a few samples of this study predate the infection). Cell type and time point are not known.

V gene TRBV9 combines with J gene TRBJ2-5; D is possibly TRBD2 (6 bases). The CDR3 length is 15 residues. V lost 0 bases and J lost 0, with 9 bases in between. Germline values: CDR1 SGDLS, CDR2 YYNGEE. The CDR3 DNA follows: TGTGCCAGCAGCGTAGGCGGGGCTTACCAAGAGACCCAGTACTTC. Protein sequence: CASSVGGAYQETQYF.

This clonotype was found a few times. The CDR3 DNA follows: TGTGCCAGCAGAGCGACAGGGGGCGAGTACAACTATGGCTACACCTTC. Amino acid sequence: CASRATGGEYNYGYTF. The rearrangement links TRBV6-5 to TRBJ1-2; 10 bases fit TRBD1. This CDR3 comprises 16 residues. Germline V gives CDR1 MNHEY, CDR2 SVGAGI. Germline trimming cut 6 bases from V and 2 bases from J; bases unmatched to any gene: 9.

This clonotype occurred a few times. CDR3 sequence (DNA): TGTGCCAGCATCAGGGTGGTCGGCGAGACCCAGTACTTC. It specifies CASIRVVGETQYF. The chain has TRBV12-3 or TRBV12-4 and TRBJ2-5, with D possibly being TRBD1 (5 bases). Trimming cost V 7 bases and J 5 bases, with 14 bases left between them. The CDR3 contains 13 residues.

This clonotype was found once. This rearrangement joins TRBV5-1 to TRBJ2-3, with unresolved D. This CDR3 region has 14 residues. Germline V CDR1 and CDR2: SGHRS, YFSETQ. V was trimmed by 8 bases and J by 5 bases, leaving 18 bases between them. As DNA, the CDR3 is TGCGCCAGTTCCCCTACGGCTAGTCGAGATACGCAGTATTTT. Its protein is CASSPTASRDTQYF.

Only a few counts were recorded for this clonotype. The chain uses TRBV4-1 and TRBJ1-5; the D gene is possibly TRBD1 (5 bases). V shed 1 base and J shed 2 bases, with 9 bases lying between them. Germline CDR1 is MGHRA and CDR2 is YSYEKL. This CDR3 is built from 15 residues. The CDR3 region is CASSQAQGGNQPQHF. The CDR3 nucleotides are TGCGCCAGCAGCCAAGCTCAGGGTGGCAATCAGCCCCAGCATTTT.

A few counts support this clonotype. The chain joins TRBV29-1 to TRBJ1-2; possible D gene TRBD1, 5 bases. There are 13 residues in the CDR3. Germline V gene data show CDR1 as SQVTM and CDR2 as ANQGSEA. Deletions cut 0 bases from V and 8 bases from J, with 13 bases between. As DNA, the CDR3 is TGCAGCGTTGAAGATCGCCAGGGCTGGGGCTACACCTTC. Its translation is CSVEDRQGWGYTF.

V usage is TRBV7-2 and J usage is TRBJ2-3, with TRBD1 identical over 10 bases. The V gene's germline CDR1 is SGHTA and CDR2 FQGNSA. V was pared by 5 bases and J by 2 bases, with 10 bases of the junction left unmatched. CDR3 size: 17 residues. The CDR3 sequence is CASSRRTGGLTTDTQYF. CDR3 DNA sequence: TGTGCCAGCAGCCGGAGGACAGGGGGTCTAACCACAGATACGCAGTATTTT.

The chain joins TRBV10-3 to TRBJ2-3; tentative D call: TRBD1 (5 bases). The germline gives CDR1 ENHRY, CDR2 SYGVKD. CDR3 length equals 13 residues. V was shortened by 2 bases and J by 3 bases, with 6 bases between the two germline ends. CDR3 protein: CAISEPGTDTQYF. CDR3 in DNA: TGTGCCATCAGTGAGCCAGGGACAGATACGCAGTATTTT.

V usage is TRBV7-6 and J usage is TRBJ2-3; 9 bases map to TRBD1. The J segment lost 3 bases and the V segment lost 5 bases, leaving 15 bases of the junction unmatched. Looked up from germline, CDR1 is SGHVS and CDR2 is FNYEAQ. The CDR3 spans 18 residues. The CDR3 DNA is TGTGCCAGCAGCGACAGGGGGTGGGGTTCCCGACGTACAGATACGCAGTATTTT. Protein sequence: CASSDRGWGSRRTDTQYF.

This clonotype was picked up one time. The V and J genes are TRBV5-6 and TRBJ1-4, with D possibly being TRBD1 (5 bases). Germline lookup yields CDR1 SGHDT and CDR2 YYEEEE. CDR3 length equals 14 residues. V lost 4 bases and J lost 8, with 15 bases in between. In DNA, the CDR3 is TGTGCCAGCAGCCCCGGGGGGATCGACGAAAAACTGTTTTTT. Translated, it gives CASSPGGIDEKLFF.

This clonotype was seen a few times. The chain uses TRBV20-1 and TRBJ2-2; D not resolved. Trimming removed 3 bases from V and 6 bases from J, with 8 bases in between. The CDR3 is 12 amino acids. Germline CDR1 and CDR2: DFQATT and SNEGSKA (reference sequence). CDR3 region: CSASIFPGELFF. The CDR3 DNA sequence: TGCAGTGCTAGTATATTCCCCGGGGAGCTGTTTTTT.

The table lists this clonotype with a few counts. This chain links TRBV6-5 with TRBJ1-1, with D possibly TRBD1 on 5 matching bases. Per germline, CDR1 MNHEY and CDR2 SVGAGI. The V gene lost 4 bases and the J gene lost 1 base, with 10 bases spanning the gap. The CDR3 is made up of 14 amino acids. This CDR3 is CASSSGAGNTEAFF. The CDR3 DNA reads as TGTGCCAGCAGTTCCGGGGCAGGGAACACTGAAGCTTTCTTT.

This clonotype turned up a few times. CDR3: CASQDYGYNEQFF. In DNA, the CDR3 is TGTGCCAGCCAGGACTACGGCTACAATGAGCAGTTCTTC. J is TRBJ2-1 and V is TRBV6-5; weak D call: TRBD2 (6 bases). V dropped 8 bases and J dropped 3 bases, with 11 bases sitting between them. CDR3 length: 13 residues. The germline V gene has CDR1 MNHEY and CDR2 SVGAGI.

The rearrangement links TRBV6-2 or TRBV6-3 to TRBJ2-5; D may be TRBD1 or TRBD2 (6 bases each). The CDR3 has 14 residues. Germline CDR1 reads MNHEY; CDR2 reads SVGEGT. V dropped 7 bases and J dropped 5 bases, with 17 bases sitting between them. CDR3 in amino acids: CASTELGAGETQYF. CDR3 nucleotides: TGTGCCAGCACCGAGCTGGGGGCGGGGGAGACCCAGTACTTC.

This chain uses TRBV18 with TRBJ1-4; D is perhaps TRBD1 (5 bases). V was shortened by 0 bases and J by 8 bases, with 13 bases between the two germline ends. The germline CDR1 and CDR2 sequences are KGHSH and LQKENI. This CDR3 is 15 amino acids long. DNA of the CDR3: TGTGCCAGCTCACCACCGGGACGGGGGAGAGAAAAACTGTTTTTT. Its protein is CASSPPGRGREKLFF.

This clonotype was detected a few times. The chain employs TRBV5-5 and TRBJ1-2; perhaps TRBD1 as D (6 bases). Germline V CDR1 and CDR2: SGHKS, YYEKEE (reference sequence). V lost 4 bases, J lost 7 bases, and 17 bases lay in between. The CDR3 extends over 14 amino acids. DNA of the CDR3: TGTGCCAGCAGCCCGAGGGGCGGGGGCGCTGGCTACACCTTC. It is translated as CASSPRGGGAGYTF. Variable domain in full (rest from reference TRBV5-5 and TRBJ1-2): DAGVTQSPTHLIKTRGQQVTLRCSPISGHKSVSWYQQVLGQGPQFIFQYYEKEERGRGNFPDRFSARQFPNYSSELNVNALLLGDSALYLCASSPRGGGAGYTFGSGTRLTVV.

Concerning this clonotype: A much larger clone differs by one base, so this may be a read error. The chain is built from TRBV6-5 and TRBJ1-5; D is ambiguous. The CDR3 runs 13 residues. CDR1 is MNHEY and CDR2 is SVGAGI in the germline V gene. The CDR3 coding sequence is TGTGCCAGCAGTTACCGGAGCAATAAGCCCCAGCATTTT. Its protein is CASSYRSNKPQHF.

V usage is TRBV7-2 and J usage is TRBJ2-1; D possibly corresponds to TRBD1 (5 bases). V was shortened by 3 bases and J by 8 bases, with 11 bases between the two germline ends. The CDR3 sequence is 13 residues long. Germline CDR1 reads SGHTA; CDR2 reads FQGNSA. The CDR3 nucleotides read TGTGCCAGCAGCTTTTTTCAGGGCTATGAGCAGTTCTTC. This translates into CASSFFQGYEQFF.